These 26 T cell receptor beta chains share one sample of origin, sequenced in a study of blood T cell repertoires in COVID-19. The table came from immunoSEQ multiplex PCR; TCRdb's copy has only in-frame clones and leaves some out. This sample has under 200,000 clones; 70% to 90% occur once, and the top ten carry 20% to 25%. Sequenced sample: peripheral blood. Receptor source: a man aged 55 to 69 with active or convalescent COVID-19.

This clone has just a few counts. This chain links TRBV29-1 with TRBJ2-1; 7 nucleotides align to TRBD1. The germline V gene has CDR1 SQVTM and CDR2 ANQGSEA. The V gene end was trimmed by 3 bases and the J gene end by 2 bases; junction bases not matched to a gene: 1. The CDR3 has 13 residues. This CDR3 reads CSVDTGAYNEQFF. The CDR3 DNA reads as TGCAGCGTTGACACAGGGGCCTACAATGAGCAGTTCTTC.

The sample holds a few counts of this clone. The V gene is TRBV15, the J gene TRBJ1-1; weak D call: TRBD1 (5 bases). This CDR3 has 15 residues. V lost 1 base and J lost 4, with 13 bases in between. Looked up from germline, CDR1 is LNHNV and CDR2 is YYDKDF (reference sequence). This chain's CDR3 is CATSRVIQGSTEAFF. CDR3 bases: TGTGCCACCAGCAGAGTGATCCAGGGAAGCACTGAAGCTTTCTTT. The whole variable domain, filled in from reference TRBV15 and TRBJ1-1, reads DAMVIQNPRYQVTQFGKPVTLSCSQTLNHNVMYWYQQKSSQAPKLLFHYYDKDFNNEADTPDNFQSRRPNTSFCFLDIRSPGLGDTAMYLCATSRVIQGSTEAFFGQGTRLTVV.

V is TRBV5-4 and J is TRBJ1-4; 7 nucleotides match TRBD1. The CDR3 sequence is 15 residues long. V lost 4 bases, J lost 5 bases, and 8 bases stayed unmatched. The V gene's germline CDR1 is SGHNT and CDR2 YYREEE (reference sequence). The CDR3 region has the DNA TGTGCCAGCAGCGAAAACAGGGGCGGGAATGAAAAACTGTTTTTT. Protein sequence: CASSENRGGNEKLFF.

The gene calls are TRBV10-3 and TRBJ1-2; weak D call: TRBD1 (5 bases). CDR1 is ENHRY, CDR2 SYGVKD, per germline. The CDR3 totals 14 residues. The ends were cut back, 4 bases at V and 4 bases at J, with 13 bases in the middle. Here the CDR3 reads CAISGGGRGYGYTF. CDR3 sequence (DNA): TGTGCCATCAGTGGTGGAGGGAGGGGCTATGGCTACACCTTC.

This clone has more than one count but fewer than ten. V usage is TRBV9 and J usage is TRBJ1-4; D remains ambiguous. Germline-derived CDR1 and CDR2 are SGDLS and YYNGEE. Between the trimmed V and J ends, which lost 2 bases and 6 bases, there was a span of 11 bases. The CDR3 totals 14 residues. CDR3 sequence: CASSVRGMDEKLFF. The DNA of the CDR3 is TGTGCCAGCAGCGTCCGGGGTATGGATGAAAAACTGTTTTTT.

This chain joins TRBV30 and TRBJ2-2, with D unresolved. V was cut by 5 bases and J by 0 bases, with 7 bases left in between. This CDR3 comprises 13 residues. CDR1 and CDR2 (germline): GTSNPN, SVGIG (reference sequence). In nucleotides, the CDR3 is TGTGCCTGGTTAGGAGCGAACACCGGGGAGCTGTTTTTT. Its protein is CAWLGANTGELFF.

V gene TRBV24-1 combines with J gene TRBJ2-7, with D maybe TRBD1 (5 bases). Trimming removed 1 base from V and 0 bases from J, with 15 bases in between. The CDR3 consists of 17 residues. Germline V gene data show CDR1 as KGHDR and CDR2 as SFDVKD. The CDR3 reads CATSDFNWGRSSYEQYF. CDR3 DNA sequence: TGTGCCACCAGTGATTTCAATTGGGGCAGGAGCTCCTACGAGCAGTACTTC.

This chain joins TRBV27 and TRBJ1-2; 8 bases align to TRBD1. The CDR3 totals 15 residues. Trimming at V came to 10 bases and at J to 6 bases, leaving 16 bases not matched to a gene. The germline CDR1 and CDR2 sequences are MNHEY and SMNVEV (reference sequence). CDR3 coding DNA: TGTGCCAAAACTCCCGACGACAGGGGAATACATGGCTACACCTTC. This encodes CAKTPDDRGIHGYTF.

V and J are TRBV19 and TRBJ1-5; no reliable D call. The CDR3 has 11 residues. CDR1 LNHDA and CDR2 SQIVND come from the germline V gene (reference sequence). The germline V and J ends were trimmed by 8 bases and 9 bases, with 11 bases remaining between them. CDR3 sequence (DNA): TGTGCCAGTGCGGGGTCGGGGCCCCAGCATTTT. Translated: CASAGSGPQHF.

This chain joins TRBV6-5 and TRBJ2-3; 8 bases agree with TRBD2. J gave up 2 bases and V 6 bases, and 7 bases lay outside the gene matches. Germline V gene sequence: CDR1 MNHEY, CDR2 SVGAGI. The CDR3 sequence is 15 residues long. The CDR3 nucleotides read TGTGCCAGCAGGGGAGCGGGGGCCGACACAGATACGCAGTATTTT. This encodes CASRGAGADTDTQYF.

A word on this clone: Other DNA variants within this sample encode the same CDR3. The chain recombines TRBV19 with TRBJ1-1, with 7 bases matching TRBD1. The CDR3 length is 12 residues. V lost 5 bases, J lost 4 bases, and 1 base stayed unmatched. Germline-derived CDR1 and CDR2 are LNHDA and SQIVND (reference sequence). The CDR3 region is CASSPGGTEAFF. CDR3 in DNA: TGTGCCAGTAGTCCAGGGGGCACTGAAGCTTTCTTT.

The CDR3 DNA follows: TGTGCCAGCAGCTCTCCGGGACAGGGCTACAATGAGCAGTTCTTC. Amino acid sequence: CASSSPGQGYNEQFF. The chain carries TRBV7-2 and TRBJ2-1; 9 bases agree with TRBD1. The CDR3 is 15 residues long. Trimming removed 4 bases from V and 3 bases from J; junction bases left unmatched: 4. The V gene's germline CDR1 is SGHTA and CDR2 FQGNSA.

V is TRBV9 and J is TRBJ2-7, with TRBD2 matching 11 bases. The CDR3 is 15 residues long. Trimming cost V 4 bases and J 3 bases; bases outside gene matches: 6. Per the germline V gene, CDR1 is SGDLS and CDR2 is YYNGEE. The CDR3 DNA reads TGTGCCAGCAGCCCTTCCGGGACTAGCGGCTACGAGCAGTACTTC. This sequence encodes CASSPSGTSGYEQYF.

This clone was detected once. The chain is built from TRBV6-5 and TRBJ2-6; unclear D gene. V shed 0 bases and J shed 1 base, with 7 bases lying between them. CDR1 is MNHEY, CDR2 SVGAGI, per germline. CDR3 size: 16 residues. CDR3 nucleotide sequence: TGTGCCAGCAGTTACTCACTCGGTTCTGGGGCCAACGTCCTGACTTTC. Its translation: CASSYSLGSGANVLTF.

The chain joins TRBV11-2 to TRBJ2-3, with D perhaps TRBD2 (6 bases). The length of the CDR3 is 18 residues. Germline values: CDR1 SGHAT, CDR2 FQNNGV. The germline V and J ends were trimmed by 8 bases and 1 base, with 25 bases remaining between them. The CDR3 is CASSPGGRGRMGTDTQYF. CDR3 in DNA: TGTGCCAGCTCCCCAGGCGGGCGGGGTAGGATGGGCACAGATACGCAGTATTTT.

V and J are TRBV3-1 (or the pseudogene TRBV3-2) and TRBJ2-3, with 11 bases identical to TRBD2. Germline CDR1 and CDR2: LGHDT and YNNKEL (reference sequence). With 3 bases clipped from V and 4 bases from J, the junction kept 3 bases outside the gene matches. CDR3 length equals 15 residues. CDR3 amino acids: CASSQLTSGADTQYF. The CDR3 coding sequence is TGTGCCAGCAGCCAGTTGACTAGCGGGGCAGATACGCAGTATTTT.

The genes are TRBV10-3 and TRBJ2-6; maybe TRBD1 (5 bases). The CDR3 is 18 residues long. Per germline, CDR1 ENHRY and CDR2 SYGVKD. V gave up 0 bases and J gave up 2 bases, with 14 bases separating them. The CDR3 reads CAISESKGNGAGANVLTF. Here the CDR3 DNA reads TGTGCCATCAGTGAGTCGAAGGGGAATGGGGCTGGGGCCAACGTCCTGACTTTC.

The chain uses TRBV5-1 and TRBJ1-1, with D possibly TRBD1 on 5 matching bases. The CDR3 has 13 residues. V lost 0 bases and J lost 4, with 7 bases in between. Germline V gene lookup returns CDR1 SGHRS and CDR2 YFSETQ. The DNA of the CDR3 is TGCGCCAGCAGCTTGGGCAGGGCCACTGAAGCTTTCTTT. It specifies CASSLGRATEAFF. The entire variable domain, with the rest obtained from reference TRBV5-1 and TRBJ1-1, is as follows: KAGVTQTPRYLIKTRGQQVTLSCSPISGHRSVSWYQQTPGQGLQFLFEYFSETQRNKGNFPGRFSGRQFSNSRSEMNVSTLELGDSALYLCASSLGRATEAFFGQGTRLTVV.

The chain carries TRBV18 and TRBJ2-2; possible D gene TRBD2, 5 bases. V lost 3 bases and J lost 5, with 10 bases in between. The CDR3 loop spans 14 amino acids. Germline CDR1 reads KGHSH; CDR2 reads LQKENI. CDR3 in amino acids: CASSPGRETGELFF. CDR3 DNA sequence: TGTGCCAGCTCACCGGGGAGAGAAACCGGGGAGCTGTTTTTT.

CDR3 DNA sequence: TGCAGCGTTGAAACAGTCCTTTATGGCTACACCTTC. Encoded protein: CSVETVLYGYTF. The chain links TRBV29-1 to TRBJ1-2, with D hard to call. There are 12 residues in the CDR3. Trimming shortened V by 2 bases and J by 5 bases, and 9 bases separated the two germline ends. CDR1 and CDR2 from the germline V gene are SQVTM and ANQGSEA.

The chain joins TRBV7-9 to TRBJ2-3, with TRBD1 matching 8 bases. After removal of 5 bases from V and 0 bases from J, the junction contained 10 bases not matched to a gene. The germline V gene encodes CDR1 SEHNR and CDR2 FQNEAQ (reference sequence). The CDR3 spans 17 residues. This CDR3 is CASSPLGQGWSTDTQYF. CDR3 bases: TGTGCCAGCAGCCCTCTCGGACAGGGATGGAGCACAGATACGCAGTATTTT. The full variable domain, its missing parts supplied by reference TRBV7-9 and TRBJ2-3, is DTGVSQNPRHKITKRGQNVTFRCDPISEHNRLYWYRQTLGQGPEFLTYFQNEAQLEKSRLLSDRFSAERPKGSFSTLEIQRTEQGDSAMYLCASSPLGQGWSTDTQYFGPGTRLTVL.

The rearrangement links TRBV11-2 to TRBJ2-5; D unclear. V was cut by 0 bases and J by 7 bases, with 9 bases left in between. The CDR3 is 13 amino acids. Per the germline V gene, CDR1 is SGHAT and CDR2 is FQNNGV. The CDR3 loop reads CASSLEGWATQYF. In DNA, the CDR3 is TGTGCCAGCAGCTTAGAAGGATGGGCGACCCAGTACTTC.

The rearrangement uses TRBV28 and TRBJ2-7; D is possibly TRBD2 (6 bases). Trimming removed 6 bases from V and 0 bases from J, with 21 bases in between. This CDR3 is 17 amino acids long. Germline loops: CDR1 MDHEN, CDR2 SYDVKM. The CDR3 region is CASSLLPGTLTSYEQYF. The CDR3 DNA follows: TGTGCCAGCAGCCTTCTTCCCGGGACTTTAACCTCCTACGAGCAGTACTTC.

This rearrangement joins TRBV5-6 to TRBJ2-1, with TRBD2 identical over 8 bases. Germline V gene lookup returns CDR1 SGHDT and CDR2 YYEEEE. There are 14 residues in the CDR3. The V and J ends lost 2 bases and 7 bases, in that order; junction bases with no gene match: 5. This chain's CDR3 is CASSLIGGANEQFF. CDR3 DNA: TGTGCCAGCAGCTTAATCGGGGGGGCGAATGAGCAGTTCTTC. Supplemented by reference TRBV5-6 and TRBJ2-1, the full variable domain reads DAGVTQSPTHLIKTRGQQVTLRCSPKSGHDTVSWYQQALGQGPQFIFQYYEEEERQRGNFPDRFSGHQFPNYSSELNVNALLLGDSALYLCASSLIGGANEQFFGPGTRLTVL.

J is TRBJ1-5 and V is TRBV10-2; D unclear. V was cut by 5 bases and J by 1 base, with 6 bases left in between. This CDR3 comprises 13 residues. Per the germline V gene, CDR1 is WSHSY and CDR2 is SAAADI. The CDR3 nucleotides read TGCGCCAGCAGTTTCCTCAGCAATCAGCCCCAGCATTTT. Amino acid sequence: CASSFLSNQPQHF.

The CDR3 is CASSPYQGGPDTQYF. CDR3 bases: TGTGCCAGCTCACCGTATCAAGGGGGCCCAGATACGCAGTATTTT. V usage is TRBV18 and J usage is TRBJ2-3; 7 positions agree with TRBD1. This CDR3 region has 15 residues. Germline loops: CDR1 KGHSH, CDR2 LQKENI. The V segment lost 3 bases and the J segment 4 bases; nucleotides outside the gene matches: 7.